Sequencing of this T cell receptor beta chain was carried out in a study of tumor-infiltrating lymphocytes in primary liver carcinoma. Researchers generated TCR beta cDNA from approximately 520 ng of total RNA, relying on a constant-region primer. What produced the TCR beta libraries was three nested multiplex PCR rounds using slightly modified ARM-PCR. TCRdb redid the calling of the multiplex PCR reads with MiXCR, one entry per CDR3 protein. The sample yields 310,000 or so distinct CDR3 sequences, approximately 58% seen once. Note on this clonotype: What it recognizes is unknown. Just one base apart from a much larger clone, this may be a read error.

Whole-study results and caveats: Tumor-adjacent and tumor-blood pairs displayed less overlap than did pairs of tumor regions.

Germline DNA was also extracted, and blood RNA derived from unsorted whole blood. This clonotype was sampled from a woman in her 30s with primary liver carcinoma and hepatitis B virus infection. The sequenced sample was peripheral blood.

The CDR3 loop reads CANKGWGNQPQHF. The CDR3 nucleotides are TGTGCCAACAAAGGTTGGGGGAATCAGCCCCAGCATTTT. V is TRBV6-1 and J is TRBJ1-5, with a tentative D call TRBD1 (5 bases). Germline CDR1 is MNHNS and CDR2 is SASEGT. V lost 10 bases and J lost 4, with 14 bases in between. This CDR3 spans 13 amino acids.